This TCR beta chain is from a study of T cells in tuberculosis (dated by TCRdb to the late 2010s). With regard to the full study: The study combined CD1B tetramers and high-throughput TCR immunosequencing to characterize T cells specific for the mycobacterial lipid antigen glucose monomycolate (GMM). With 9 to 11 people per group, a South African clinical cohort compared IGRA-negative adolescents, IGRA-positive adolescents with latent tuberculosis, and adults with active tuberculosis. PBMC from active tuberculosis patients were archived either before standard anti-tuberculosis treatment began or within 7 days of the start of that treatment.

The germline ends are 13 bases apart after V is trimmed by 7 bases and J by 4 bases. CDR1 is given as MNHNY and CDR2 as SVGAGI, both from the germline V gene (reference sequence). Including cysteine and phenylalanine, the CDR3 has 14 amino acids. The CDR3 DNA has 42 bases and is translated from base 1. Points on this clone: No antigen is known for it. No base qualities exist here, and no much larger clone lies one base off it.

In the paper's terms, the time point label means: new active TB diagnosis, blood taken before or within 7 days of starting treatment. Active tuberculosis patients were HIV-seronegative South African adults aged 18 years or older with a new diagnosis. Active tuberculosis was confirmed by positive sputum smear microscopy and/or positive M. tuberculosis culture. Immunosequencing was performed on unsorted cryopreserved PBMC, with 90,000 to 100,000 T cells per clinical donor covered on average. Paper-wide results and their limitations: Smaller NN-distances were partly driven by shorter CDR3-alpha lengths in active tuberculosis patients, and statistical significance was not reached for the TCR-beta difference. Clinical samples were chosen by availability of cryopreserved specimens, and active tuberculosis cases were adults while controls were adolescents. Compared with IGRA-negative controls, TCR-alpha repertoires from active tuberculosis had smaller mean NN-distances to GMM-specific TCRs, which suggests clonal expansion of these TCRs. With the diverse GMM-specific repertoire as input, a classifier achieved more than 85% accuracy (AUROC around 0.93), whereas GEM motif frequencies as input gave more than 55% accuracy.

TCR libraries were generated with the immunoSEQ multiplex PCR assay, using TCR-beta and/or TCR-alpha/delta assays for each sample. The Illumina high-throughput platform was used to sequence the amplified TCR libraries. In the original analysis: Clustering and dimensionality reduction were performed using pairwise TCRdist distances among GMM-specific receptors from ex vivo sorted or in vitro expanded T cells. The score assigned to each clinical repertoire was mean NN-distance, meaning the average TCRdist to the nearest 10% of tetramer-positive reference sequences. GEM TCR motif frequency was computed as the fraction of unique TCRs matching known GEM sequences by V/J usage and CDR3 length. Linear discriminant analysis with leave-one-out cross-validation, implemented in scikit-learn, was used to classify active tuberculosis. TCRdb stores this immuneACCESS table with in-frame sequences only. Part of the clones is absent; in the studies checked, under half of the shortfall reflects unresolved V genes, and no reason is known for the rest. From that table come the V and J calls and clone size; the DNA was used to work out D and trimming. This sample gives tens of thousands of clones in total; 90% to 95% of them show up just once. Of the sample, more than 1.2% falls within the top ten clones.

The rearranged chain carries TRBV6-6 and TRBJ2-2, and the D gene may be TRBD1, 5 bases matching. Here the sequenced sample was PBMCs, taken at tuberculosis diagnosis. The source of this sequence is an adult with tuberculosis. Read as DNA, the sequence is TGTGCCAGCACAGTGACAGCCGTCACCGGGGAGCTGTTTTTT. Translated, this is CASTVTAVTGELFF.